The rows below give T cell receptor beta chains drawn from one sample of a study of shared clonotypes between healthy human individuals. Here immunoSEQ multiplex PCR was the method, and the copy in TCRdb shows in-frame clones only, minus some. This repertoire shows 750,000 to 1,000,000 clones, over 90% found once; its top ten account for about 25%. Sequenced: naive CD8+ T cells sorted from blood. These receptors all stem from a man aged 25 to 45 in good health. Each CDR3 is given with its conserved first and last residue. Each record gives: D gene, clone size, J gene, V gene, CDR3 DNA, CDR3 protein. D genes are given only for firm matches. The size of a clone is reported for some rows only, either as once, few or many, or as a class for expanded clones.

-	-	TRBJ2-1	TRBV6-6	TGTGCCAGCAGTTATGAAAGGGGGGCCTACAATGAGCAGTTCTTC	CASSYERGAYNEQFF
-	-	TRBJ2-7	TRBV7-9	TGTGCCAGCAGCGATATGGCGGAGGTCCTCTACGAGCAGTACTTC	CASSDMAEVLYEQYF
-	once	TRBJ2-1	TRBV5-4	TGTGCCAGCAGCTTACTGGGGGGAAATGAGCAGTTCTTC	CASSLLGGNEQFF
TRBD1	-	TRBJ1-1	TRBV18	TGTGCCAGCTCACAGGGACAGGGGGAAGGAGGGACTGAAGCTTTCTTT	CASSQGQGEGGTEAFF
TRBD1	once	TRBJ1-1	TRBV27	TGTGCCAGCAGTCCCGGGACAGGGAAAACTGAAGCTTTCTTT	CASSPGTGKTEAFF
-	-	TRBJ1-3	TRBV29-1	TGCAGCGTTGAGGGTGTCGACTCTGGAAACACCATATATTTT	CSVEGVDSGNTIYF
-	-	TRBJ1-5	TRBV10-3	TGTGCCATCAGTGAGTCAATTGCGGATCAGCCCCAGCATTTT	CAISESIADQPQHF
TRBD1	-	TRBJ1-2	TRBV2	TGTGCCAGCAGTCTCTTCAGGACCAATCCGGGACAGGGGGATGGCTACACCTTC	CASSLFRTNPGQGDGYTF
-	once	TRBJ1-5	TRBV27	TGTGCCAGCAGTTTAGGGGCGCGGGGCAGGCAGCCCCAGCATTTT	CASSLGARGRQPQHF
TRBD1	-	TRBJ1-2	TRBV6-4	TGTGCCAGCAGGGAAGAGGGACAGGGGGTAAGTGGCTACACCTTC	CASREEGQGVSGYTF
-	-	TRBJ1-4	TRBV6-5	TGTGCCAGCAGTTTCTTTTCAACTAATGAAAAACTGTTTTTT	CASSFFSTNEKLFF
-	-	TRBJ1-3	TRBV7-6	TGTGCCAGCAGCCCAGGAACAGGGAGAAACACCATATATTTT	CASSPGTGRNTIYF
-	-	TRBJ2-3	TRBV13	TGTGCCAGCAGCCCCTACACAGATACGCAGTATTTT	CASSPYTDTQYF
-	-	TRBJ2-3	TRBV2	TGTGCCAGCAGTGGACGGGAGAGAGCAGATACGCAGTATTTT	CASSGRERADTQYF
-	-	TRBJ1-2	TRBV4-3	TGCGCCAGCAGCCAAGATTTACAGGCCGCCAGAGCCTTTGACTATGGCTACACCTTC	CASSQDLQAARAFDYGYTF
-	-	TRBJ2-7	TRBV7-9	TGTGCCAGCAGCCTCCACGGGACATCCCTCTCCTACGAGCAGTACTTC	CASSLHGTSLSYEQYF
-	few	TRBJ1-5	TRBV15	TGTGCCACCAGCAGAACAGGGTCTAGCAATCAGCCCCAGCATTTT	CATSRTGSSNQPQHF
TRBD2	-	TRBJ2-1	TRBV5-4	TGTGCCAGCAGCTTGACTAGCGGGAGGGCCAGGAGCTCCTACAATGAGCAGTTCTTC	CASSLTSGRARSSYNEQFF
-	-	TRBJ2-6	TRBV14	TGTGCCAGCAGCCCTACAGGGTCCGGGGCCAACGTCCTGACTTTC	CASSPTGSGANVLTF
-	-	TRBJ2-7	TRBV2	TGTGCCAGCTGGCGGGCCCTTCTGGACGAGCAGTACTTC	CASWRALLDEQYF
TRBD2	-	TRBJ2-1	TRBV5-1	TGCGCCAGCAGCATTAGCGGGGGCTCCTACAATGAGCAGTTCTTC	CASSISGGSYNEQFF
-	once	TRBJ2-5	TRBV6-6	TGTGCCAGCAGCCCAGCCCCCCTAACCGCGGTGGAGACCCAGTACTTC	CASSPAPLTAVETQYF
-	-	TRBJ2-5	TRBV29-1	TGCAGCGTCGAAGATACAGTGCGTGGAGGTGAGACCCAGTACTTC	CSVEDTVRGGETQYF
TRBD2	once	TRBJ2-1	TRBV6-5	TGTGCCAGCAGTTCCAGCGGGAGCTCCTACAATGAGCAGTTCTTC	CASSSSGSSYNEQFF
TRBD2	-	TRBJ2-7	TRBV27	TGTGCCAGCAGTTCGCTAGCGGGAACGAGCTCCTACGAGCAGTACTTC	CASSSLAGTSSYEQYF
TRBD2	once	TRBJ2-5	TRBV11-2	TGTGCCAGCAGCTACGCAGTCGGGAGGGAGACCCAGTACTTC	CASSYAVGRETQYF
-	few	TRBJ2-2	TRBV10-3	TGTGCCAGCAAGGAGACCAACACGAACACCGGGGAGCTGTTTTTT	CASKETNTNTGELFF
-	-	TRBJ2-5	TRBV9	TGTGCCAGCAGCGTAGGGACTATTCAAGAGACCCAGTACTTC	CASSVGTIQETQYF
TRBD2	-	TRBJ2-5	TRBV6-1	TGTGCCAGCAGTGGTCTCGGGGGGGTCGGGGAGACCCAGTACTTC	CASSGLGGVGETQYF
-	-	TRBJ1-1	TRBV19	TGTGCCAGTAGTATAGGGGTTCTGAACACTGAAGCTTTCTTT	CASSIGVLNTEAFF
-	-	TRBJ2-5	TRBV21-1	TGTGCCAGCAGCAATCCGGGACTAGGGGTGACTGAGACCCAGTACTTC	CASSNPGLGVTETQYF
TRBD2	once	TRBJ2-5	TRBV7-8	TGTGCCAGCAGCCCCGTAGCGGGAGTCGGGGAGACCCAGTACTTC	CASSPVAGVGETQYF
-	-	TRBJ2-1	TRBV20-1	TGCAGTGGAGAATTTTACAATGAGCAGTTCTTC	CSGEFYNEQFF
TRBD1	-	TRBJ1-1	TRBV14	TGTGCCAGCAGCCAAGGACAGGGGGGGTTCACTGAAGCTTTCTTT	CASSQGQGGFTEAFF
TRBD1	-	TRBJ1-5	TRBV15	TGTGCCACCACCCCAGACAGGGGAACGGGTCAGCCCCAGCATTTT	CATTPDRGTGQPQHF
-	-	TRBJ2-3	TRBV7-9	TGTGCCAGCAGCTTCACATTGACAGGTAGCACAGATACGCAGTATTTT	CASSFTLTGSTDTQYF
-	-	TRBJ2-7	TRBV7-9	TGTGCCAGCAGCTTGGAAGACAGTCCTCTATACGAGCAGTACTTC	CASSLEDSPLYEQYF
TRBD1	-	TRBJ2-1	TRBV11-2	TGTGCCAGCAGCCCCGTCGGACAGGGTAGTAATGAGCAGTTCTTC	CASSPVGQGSNEQFF
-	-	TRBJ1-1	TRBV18	TGTGCCAGCTCGGCCGAGAACAGCAAGGACGACACTGAAGCTTTCTTT	CASSAENSKDDTEAFF
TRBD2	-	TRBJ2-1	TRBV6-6	TGTGCCAGCAGTTACTCGCGGGAGCAAAACTACAATGAGCAGTTCTTC	CASSYSREQNYNEQFF
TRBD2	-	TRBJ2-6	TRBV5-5	TGTGCCAGCAGCCCCGGGACTAGCGGGAGCCCCAGTGGGGCCAACGTCCTGACTTTC	CASSPGTSGSPSGANVLTF
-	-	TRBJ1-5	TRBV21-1	TGTGCCAGCATCACCCGAGGGGGGCCTCATCAGCCCCAGCATTTT	CASITRGGPHQPQHF